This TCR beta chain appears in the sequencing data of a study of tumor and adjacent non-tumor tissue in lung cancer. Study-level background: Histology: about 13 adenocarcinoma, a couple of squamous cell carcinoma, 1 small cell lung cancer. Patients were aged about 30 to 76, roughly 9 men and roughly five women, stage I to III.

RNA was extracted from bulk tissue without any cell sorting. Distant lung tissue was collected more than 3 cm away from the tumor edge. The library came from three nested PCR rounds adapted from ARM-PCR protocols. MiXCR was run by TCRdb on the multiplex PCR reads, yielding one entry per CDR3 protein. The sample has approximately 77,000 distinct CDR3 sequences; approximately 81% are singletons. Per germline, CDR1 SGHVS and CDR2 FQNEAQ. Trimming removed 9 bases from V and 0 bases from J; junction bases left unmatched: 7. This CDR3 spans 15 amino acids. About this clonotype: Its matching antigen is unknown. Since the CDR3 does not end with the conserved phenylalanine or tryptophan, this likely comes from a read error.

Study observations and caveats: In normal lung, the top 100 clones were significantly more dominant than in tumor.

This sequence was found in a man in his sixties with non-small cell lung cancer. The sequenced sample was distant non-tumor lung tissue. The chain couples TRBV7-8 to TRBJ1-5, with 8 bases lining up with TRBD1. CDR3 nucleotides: TGTGCCAGGAGCGTGGACAGGGTTAGCAATCAGCCCCAGCATATT. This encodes CARSVDRVSNQPQHI.